This T cell receptor beta chain was recorded in a study of T cell responses to AZD1222 COVID-19 vaccine. The study's findings and limits: White British people made up most donors, females outnumbered males, and clonal diversity was possibly underestimated. The study found vaccine-associated CD4 TCRs spanning spike, dominant at 160-218 and 743-854. The study found Spike-specific TCR breadth and depth rose after two AZD1222 doses. Within unmutated variant regions lay the reported targets of nearly half of spike-specific TCRs.

From germline, CDR1 is MDHEN and CDR2 SYDVKM. This CDR3 contains 15 residues. V dropped 2 bases and J dropped 0 bases, with 10 bases sitting between them. Produced via immunoSEQ multiplex PCR; TCRdb's table is partial and in-frame only. The sample has 90,000 to 150,000 clones, 88% seen once. In the case of this clone: Its antigen is unidentified.

The sequencing used peripheral blood, collected on day 0 of AZD1222 vaccination. The V and J genes are TRBV28 and TRBJ1-1, with D possibly TRBD1 on 6 matching bases. The clonotype was recovered from an adult in good health. The CDR3 sequence is CASSLVGGLNTEAFF. The CDR3 DNA sequence: TGTGCCAGCAGTTTAGTGGGGGGCCTGAACACTGAAGCTTTCTTT.